The T cell receptor beta chain under discussion was sequenced for a study of cytomegalovirus exposure and HLA in healthy donors. For the study at large: Both the 120 validation repertoires and the approximately 620 first-cohort repertoires used the same platform, as reported by a later analysis.

The method was immunoSEQ multiplex PCR; TCRdb's version includes in-frame clones alone and lacks a portion of them. The sample yields roughly 120,000 clones, around 88% seen once. Separate from the roughly 720-subject first cohort, the 120-subject validation cohort was the one that the donors belonged to. Looked up from germline, CDR1 is SGHRS and CDR2 is YFSETQ. CDR3 size: 15 residues. V lost 2 bases and J lost 5; bases outside the gene matches: 1. The clonotype originates from a man between 18 and 29 years old in good health and CMV-seronegative. The chain uses TRBV5-1 and TRBJ2-1, with 13 bases fitting TRBD2. The sample taken for sequencing was PBMCs. Written as DNA, the CDR3 is TGCGCCAGCAGCTTAGGACTAGCGGGAGACAATGAGCAGTTCTTC. Protein sequence: CASSLGLAGDNEQFF.